This T cell receptor beta chain was captured by sequencing in a study of blood T cell repertoires in COVID-19. Background on the study: T cells, B-cell-depleted T cells, or PBMCs supplied cDNA or gDNA.

Generated by immunoSEQ multiplex PCR, the TCRdb table keeps only in-frame clones and is missing some. The sample yields some 95,000 clones, around 90% seen once. CDR1 SGHAT and CDR2 FQNNGV come from the germline V gene. The V and J ends lost 1 base and 2 bases respectively, with 9 bases between them. There are 14 residues in the CDR3. The sample was peripheral blood. The TCR was taken from a human donor with active COVID-19. The donor label of this sample is uncertain. This chain joins TRBV11-2 and TRBJ2-7; TRBD2 might be the D (6 bases). The DNA for the CDR3 is TGTGCCAGCAGCTTAGTTTCGGGAGCCTACGAGCAGTACTTC. Protein product: CASSLVSGAYEQYF.